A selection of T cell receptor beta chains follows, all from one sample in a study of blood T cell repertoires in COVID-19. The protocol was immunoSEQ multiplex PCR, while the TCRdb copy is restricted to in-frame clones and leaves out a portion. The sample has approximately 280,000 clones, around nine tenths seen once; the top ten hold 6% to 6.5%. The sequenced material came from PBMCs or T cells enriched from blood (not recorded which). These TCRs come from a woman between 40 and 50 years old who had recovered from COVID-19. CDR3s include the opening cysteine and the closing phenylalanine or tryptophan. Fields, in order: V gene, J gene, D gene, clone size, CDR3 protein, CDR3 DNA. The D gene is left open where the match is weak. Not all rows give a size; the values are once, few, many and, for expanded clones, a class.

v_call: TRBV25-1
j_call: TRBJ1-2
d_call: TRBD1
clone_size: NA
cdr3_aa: CASSGPWDRGWGYTF
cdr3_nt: TGTGCCAGCAGTGGTCCCTGGGACAGGGGATGGGGCTACACCTTC

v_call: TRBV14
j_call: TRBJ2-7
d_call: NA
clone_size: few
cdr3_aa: CASSQERVGGSYEQYF
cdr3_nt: TGTGCCAGCAGCCAAGAGCGGGTCGGAGGGTCCTACGAGCAGTACTTC

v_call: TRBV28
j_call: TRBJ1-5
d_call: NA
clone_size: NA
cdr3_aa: CASSLLGRNQPQHF
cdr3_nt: TGTGCCAGCAGTTTATTGGGGCGGAATCAGCCCCAGCATTTT

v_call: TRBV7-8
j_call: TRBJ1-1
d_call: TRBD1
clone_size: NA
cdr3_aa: CASSLYRGKGTEAFF
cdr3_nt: TGTGCCAGCAGCTTATACAGGGGAAAGGGAACTGAAGCTTTCTTT

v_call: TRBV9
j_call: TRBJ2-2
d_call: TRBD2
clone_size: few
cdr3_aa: CASKAGGPSGGELFF
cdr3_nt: TGTGCCAGCAAGGCGGGAGGGCCCTCGGGCGGGGAGCTGTTTTTT

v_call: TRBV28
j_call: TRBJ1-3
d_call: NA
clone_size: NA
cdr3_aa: CASSFQGGSGNTIYF
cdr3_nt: TGTGCCAGCAGTTTTCAGGGTGGATCTGGAAACACCATATATTTT

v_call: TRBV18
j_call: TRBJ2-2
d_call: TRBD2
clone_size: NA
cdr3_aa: CASQTSGHTGELFF
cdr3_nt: TGTGCCAGCCAAACTAGCGGACACACCGGGGAGCTGTTTTTT

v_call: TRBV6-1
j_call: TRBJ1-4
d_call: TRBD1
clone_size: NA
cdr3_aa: CASSERTGQGYEKLFF
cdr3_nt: TGTGCCAGCAGTGAGCGTACGGGACAGGGATACGAAAAACTGTTTTTT

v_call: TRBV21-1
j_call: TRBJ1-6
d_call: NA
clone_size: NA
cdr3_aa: CASSTDRVLSPLHF
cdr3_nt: TGTGCCAGCAGCACGGACAGGGTCCTATCACCCCTCCACTTT

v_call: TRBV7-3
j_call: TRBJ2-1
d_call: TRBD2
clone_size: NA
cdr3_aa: CASNLLGGAGGGKLNEQFF
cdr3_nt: TGTGCCAGCAATCTCCTTGGGGGAGCGGGAGGTGGGAAGTTAAATGAGCAGTTCTTC

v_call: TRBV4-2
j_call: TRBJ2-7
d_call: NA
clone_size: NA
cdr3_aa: CASSQDRGQHYEQYF
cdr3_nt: TGTGCCAGCAGCCAAGATCGTGGACAGCACTACGAGCAGTACTTC

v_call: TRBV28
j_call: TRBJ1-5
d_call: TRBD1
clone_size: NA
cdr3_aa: CASSPGTGVEGPQHF
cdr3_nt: TGTGCCAGCAGTCCCGGGACAGGAGTTGAGGGGCCCCAGCATTTT

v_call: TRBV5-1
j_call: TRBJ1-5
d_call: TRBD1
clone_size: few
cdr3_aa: CASSLVSGQGYQPQHF
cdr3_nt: TGCGCCAGCAGCTTGGTGTCCGGACAGGGTTATCAGCCCCAGCATTTT

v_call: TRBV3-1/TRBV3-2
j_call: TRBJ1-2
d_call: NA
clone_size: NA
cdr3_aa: CASSQGGGYGYTF
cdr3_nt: TGTGCCAGCAGCCAAGGGGGGGGTTATGGCTACACCTTC

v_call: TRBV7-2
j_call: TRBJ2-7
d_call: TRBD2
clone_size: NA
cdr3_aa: CASSQAGGPWEQYF
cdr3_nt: TGTGCCAGCAGCCAAGCGGGAGGGCCGTGGGAGCAGTACTTC

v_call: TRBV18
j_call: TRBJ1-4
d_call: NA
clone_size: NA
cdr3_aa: CASSPRDAGSLFF
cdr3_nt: TGTGCCAGCTCACCTCGCGACGCGGGGTCACTGTTTTTT

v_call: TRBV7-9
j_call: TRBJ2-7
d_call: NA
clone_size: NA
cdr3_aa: CASSLAANEQYF
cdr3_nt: TGTGCCAGCAGCTTGGCAGCGAACGAGCAGTACTTC